The 23 T cell receptor beta chains below were found in one sample sequenced in a study of cytomegalovirus exposure and HLA in healthy donors. The PCR used 60 Vbeta and 13 Jbeta primers. TCRdb's copy holds only in-frame clones and misses some; the assay was immunoSEQ multiplex PCR. The repertoire has fewer than 250,000 clones, over 80% of them found once; the top ten carry roughly 6%. Source material: PBMCs. The receptors originated from a man aged 35 to 55 in good health and CMV-seropositive.

The chain employs TRBV6-5 and TRBJ2-5; a weak D match, TRBD2 (6 bases). Germline assignment: CDR1 MNHEY and CDR2 SVGAGI. Trimming took off 5 bases at V and 4 bases at J, with 14 bases between the two ends. The CDR3 length is 14 residues. The CDR3 DNA reads as TGTGCCAGCAGTCCCGGACTACTTGCAGAGACCCAGTACTTC. The encoded protein is CASSPGLLAETQYF.

The V call is TRBV7-9, the J call TRBJ2-3; 12 bases are a match to TRBD2. This CDR3 has 15 amino acids. V was pared by 2 bases and J by 4 bases, with 1 base of the junction left unmatched. Germline V gene data show CDR1 as SEHNR and CDR2 as FQNEAQ (reference sequence). Written as DNA, the CDR3 is TGTGCCAGCAGCTTAACTAGCGGGAGGCCAGATACGCAGTATTTT. It translates to CASSLTSGRPDTQYF. The whole variable domain, remainder taken from reference TRBV7-9 and TRBJ2-3, is DTGVSQNPRHKITKRGQNVTFRCDPISEHNRLYWYRQTLGQGPEFLTYFQNEAQLEKSRLLSDRFSAERPKGSFSTLEIQRTEQGDSAMYLCASSLTSGRPDTQYFGPGTRLTVL.

The J gene is TRBJ2-1, the V gene TRBV6-5, with a tentative D call TRBD2 (6 bases). V gave up 0 bases and J gave up 0 bases, with 9 bases separating them. Per the germline V gene, CDR1 is MNHEY and CDR2 is SVGAGI. The CDR3 totals 16 residues. DNA of the CDR3: TGTGCCAGCAGTTACTCGATGCGGGACTCCTACAATGAGCAGTTCTTC. As protein: CASSYSMRDSYNEQFF.

The table lists this clone with a few counts. The chain links TRBV20-1 to TRBJ2-1; TRBD1 might be the D (5 bases). The CDR3 loop spans 11 amino acids. CDR1 is DFQATT, CDR2 SNEGSKA, per germline (reference sequence). Trimming stripped 5 bases from V and 8 bases from J, with 10 bases between. The CDR3 region has the DNA TGCAGTGCTTCAGGGTCCCATGAGCAGTTCTTC. It yields the protein CSASGSHEQFF.

This clone was detected once. The chain combines TRBV7-3 with TRBJ1-1; no clear D gene. Trimming cost V 1 base and J 4 bases, with 13 bases left between them. CDR1 and CDR2 from the germline V gene are SGHTA and FQGTGA. This CDR3 is built from 15 residues. In DNA, the CDR3 is TGTGCCAGCAGCTTAATAGCGGGAGGGAGCACTGAAGCTTTCTTT. As protein: CASSLIAGGSTEAFF.

This clone occurred a few times. The rearrangement links TRBV7-2 to TRBJ2-5; D ambiguous. Germline V CDR1 and CDR2: SGHTA, FQGNSA. The CDR3 has 13 amino acids. Trimming took off 5 bases at V and 4 bases at J, with 11 bases between the two ends. The CDR3 spells CASSPEIAETQYF. The CDR3 bases are TGTGCCAGCAGCCCCGAGATCGCAGAGACCCAGTACTTC.

The gene calls are TRBV19 and TRBJ1-1, with D perhaps matching TRBD1 (6 bases). Germline V gives CDR1 LNHDA, CDR2 SQIVND (reference sequence). CDR3 length equals 16 residues. V lost 7 bases and J 0 bases, leaving 18 bases between the germline ends. CDR3 sequence (DNA): TGTGCCAGTACTCCGAGCAGGGGCGCGGTGAACACTGAAGCTTTCTTT. Protein: CASTPSRGAVNTEAFF.

The chain has TRBV5-6 and TRBJ1-4, with 9 bases aligning to TRBD1. The CDR3 length is 17 residues. V lost 6 bases to trimming and J lost 1 base; unmatched junction nucleotides: 10. Germline V gene sequence: CDR1 SGHDT, CDR2 YYEEEE. The CDR3 sequence: CASTTLNRGLTNEKLFF. In DNA form, the CDR3 reads TGTGCCAGCACTACGCTCAACAGGGGGCTAACTAATGAAAAACTGTTTTTT.

The V gene is TRBV5-4, the J gene TRBJ2-7; TRBD2 matches at 8 bases. V was pared by 0 bases and J by 1 base, with 6 bases of the junction left unmatched. The CDR3 totals 16 residues. From germline, CDR1 is SGHNT and CDR2 YYREEE (reference sequence). CDR3 sequence (DNA): TGTGCCAGCAGCTTGGGGGGTGTAGCGGGGTCCTACGAGCAGTACTTC. Its translation: CASSLGGVAGSYEQYF.

The genes are TRBV2 and TRBJ1-2; 11 bases are a match to TRBD1. Trimming took 6 bases from V and 4 from J; bases not matched to a gene: 4. The CDR3 consists of 14 residues. Germline CDR1 is SNHLY and CDR2 is FYNNEI. CDR3 coding DNA: TGTGCCAGCAGCTTGGGACAGGGGGTCTATGGCTACACCTTC. This translates into CASSLGQGVYGYTF.

V usage is TRBV7-3 and J usage is TRBJ2-1, with TRBD2 matching over 7 bases. With V trimmed by 3 bases and J by 4 bases, 6 bases remained unmatched. The CDR3 runs to 15 residues. Germline values: CDR1 SGHTA, CDR2 FQGTGA. The CDR3 nucleotides are TGTGCCAGCAGCTTGTCCGGGGGGATATACAATGAGCAGTTCTTC. Amino acid sequence: CASSLSGGIYNEQFF.

This chain connects TRBV11-2 to TRBJ2-3; 8 nucleotides match TRBD1. With 1 base clipped from V and 5 bases from J, the junction kept 5 bases outside the gene matches. CDR3 length: 15 amino acids. Germline loops: CDR1 SGHAT, CDR2 FQNNGV. CDR3 sequence: CASSLGQGSLDTQYF. The CDR3 region has the DNA TGTGCCAGCAGCTTAGGACAGGGGTCATTAGATACGCAGTATTTT.

This clone was seen a handful of times. V gene TRBV19 combines with J gene TRBJ2-3; perhaps TRBD1 as D (5 bases). The CDR3 has 14 amino acids. CDR1 and CDR2 from the germline V gene are LNHDA and SQIVND (reference sequence). V shed 6 bases and J shed 0 bases, with 10 bases lying between them. CDR3 region: CASRIQASTDTQYF. In nucleotides, the CDR3 is TGTGCCAGTAGAATACAGGCGAGCACAGATACGCAGTATTTT.

This clone showed up just once. This chain joins TRBV11-2 and TRBJ2-1; D is ambiguous. Germline CDR1 reads SGHAT; CDR2 reads FQNNGV. The CDR3 totals 11 residues. V was shortened by 3 bases and J by 12 bases, with 9 bases between the two germline ends. CDR3 DNA: TGTGCCAGCAGCTTTGCTAGTATGCAGTTCTTC. This sequence encodes CASSFASMQFF. The whole variable domain, remainder taken from reference TRBV11-2 and TRBJ2-1, is EAGVAQSPRYKIIEKRQSVAFWCNPISGHATLYWYQQILGQGPKLLIQFQNNGVVDDSQLPKDRFSAERLKGVDSTLKIQPAKLEDSAVYLCASSFASMQFFGPGTRLTVL.

CDR3 nucleotides: TGTGCCAGCAGCTTAGGGAACGAGGGAGAGACCCAGTACTTC. Residues: CASSLGNEGETQYF. This rearrangement joins TRBV7-8 to TRBJ2-5, with D possibly TRBD2 on 5 matching bases. Germline CDR1 reads SGHVS; CDR2 reads FQNEAQ. V gave up 1 base and J gave up 4 bases, with 10 bases separating them. The CDR3 has 14 residues.

This clone was detected only a few times. The chain links TRBV7-9 to TRBJ2-1; 9 positions match TRBD2. Germline CDR1 reads SEHNR; CDR2 reads FQNEAQ (reference sequence). CDR3 length: 15 amino acids. J was trimmed by 4 bases and V by 3 bases; bases with no gene match: 4. The CDR3 loop is CASSLASGNYNEQFF. The DNA of the CDR3 is TGTGCCAGCAGCTTGGCTAGCGGGAATTACAATGAGCAGTTCTTC.

The genes are TRBV7-9 and TRBJ2-7; unclear D gene. The CDR3 is made up of 16 amino acids. The ends were cut back, 5 bases at V and 0 bases at J, with 17 bases in the middle. CDR1 SEHNR and CDR2 FQNEAQ come from the germline V gene (reference sequence). The DNA of the CDR3 is TGTGCCAGCAGCCCTACGGCCTTTGGAGCCTCCTACGAGCAGTACGTC. It is translated as CASSPTAFGASYEQYV.

The V and J genes are TRBV27 and TRBJ2-7; D is possibly TRBD2 (5 bases). This CDR3 has 13 residues. The germline CDR1 and CDR2 sequences are MNHEY and SMNVEV (reference sequence). The germline V and J ends were trimmed by 1 base and 6 bases, with 10 bases remaining between them. CDR3 region: CASSLLGSGEQYF. CDR3 bases: TGTGCCAGCAGTTTATTGGGGAGTGGCGAGCAGTACTTC.

The V gene is TRBV5-4, the J gene TRBJ2-1, with 10 bases lining up with TRBD2. CDR1 and CDR2 (germline): SGHNT, YYREEE (reference sequence). The CDR3 spans 15 residues. Trimming took 3 bases from V and 1 from J; bases not matched to a gene: 1. CDR3 region: CASSYSGGSYNEQFF. DNA of the CDR3: TGTGCCAGCAGCTATAGCGGGGGGTCCTACAATGAGCAGTTCTTC.

This clone was recorded a few times. The chain has TRBV6-4 and TRBJ2-1, with TRBD2 as a possible D gene (6 bases). The CDR3 sequence is 17 residues long. Germline V gene lookup returns CDR1 MRHNA and CDR2 SNTAGT. Trimming stripped 1 base from V and 0 bases from J, with 13 bases between. CDR3 sequence reads: CASSDYGGLSSYNEQFF. The CDR3 nucleotides are TGTGCCAGCAGTGACTACGGGGGACTTAGCTCCTACAATGAGCAGTTCTTC.

The CDR3 region has the DNA TGTGCCAGCAGCTTAGTATCCGAACCGTATAGATATGACAGGGAGAATGAAAAACTGTTTTTT. This translates into CASSLVSEPYRYDRENEKLFF. This chain uses TRBV7-8 with TRBJ1-4, with 7 bases matching TRBD1. Germline V CDR1 and CDR2: SGHVS, FQNEAQ. The CDR3 contains 21 residues. V lost 1 base and J lost 5; bases outside the gene matches: 22.

The chain carries TRBV11-2 and TRBJ2-1, with 7 bases identical to TRBD1. Germline loops: CDR1 SGHAT, CDR2 FQNNGV. The CDR3 consists of 14 residues. The junction had 3 bases not matched to a gene; V was cut back by 1 base and J by 6 bases. DNA for the CDR3: TGTGCCAGCAGCTTAGCTCCAGGGGGCAATGAGCAGTTCTTC. This translates into CASSLAPGGNEQFF.

The genes are TRBV18 and TRBJ1-2; TRBD1 matches 7 bases. The V gene's germline CDR1 is KGHSH and CDR2 LQKENI. Trimming removed 3 bases from V and 5 bases from J; junction bases left unmatched: 3. CDR3 size: 13 residues. CDR3 amino acids: CASSPTGRYGYTF. In DNA, the CDR3 is TGTGCCAGCTCACCGACAGGGAGGTATGGCTACACCTTC.